This TCR beta chain stems from a study of cytomegalovirus exposure and HLA in healthy donors. The CDR3 has 15 amino acids. V lost 6 bases and J lost 4; bases outside the gene matches: 6. Germline V CDR1 and CDR2: ENHRY, SYGVKD. With 60 Vbeta and 13 Jbeta primers, the PCR was carried out. Profiling relied on immunoSEQ multiplex PCR, and the TCRdb table lists in-frame clones only, not all of them. In the table there are roughly 170,000 clones, roughly 80% of which are singletons. Regarding the study as a whole: Listed as cytomegalovirus-associated were roughly 180 TCR beta chains. One variant, a missense change in DCLRE1C, was linked in a later analysis to TCR beta V- and J-gene trimming. Among the CMV-associated chains, three were confirmed in vitro as specific for CMV antigens. Cytomegalovirus status was reportedly diagnosed by the classifier with high sensitivity and specificity.

Of note for this clone: The antigen is unknown.

Sequencing was performed on PBMCs. The TCR sequence derives from a man between 18 and 29 years old in good health and CMV-seronegative. The rearrangement uses TRBV10-3 and TRBJ2-3; 11 bases align to TRBD2. The DNA for the CDR3 is TGTGCCATCAGGCCGACTAGCGGGGCGTCAGATACGCAGTATTTT. Translation: CAIRPTSGASDTQYF.